One and the same sample provided the 14 T cell receptor beta chains below, sequenced in a study of blood T cell repertoires in COVID-19 (dated by TCRdb to about 2020). Libraries were constructed by the immunoSEQ multiplex PCR assay. The source is immuneACCESS, and TCRdb retained only in-frame sequences with V and J called. Part of the clones is not carried over; for the studies checked, unresolved V genes explain less than half of this, and the remainder is unexplained. Here the sample has 250,000 to 400,000 clones; around 88% occur a single time. The ten largest make up 1.6% of the sample. Sequencing used peripheral blood. The receptor source for this set is a woman between 25 and 40 years old with COVID-19, enrolled during active disease.

The rearrangement joins TRBV12-3 or TRBV12-4 to TRBJ2-1; D not resolved. V was clipped by 6 bases and J by 3 bases, with 9 bases between them. This CDR3 comprises 13 residues. CDR3: CASSALGYNEQFF. The CDR3 DNA is TGTGCCAGCAGCGCACTTGGCTACAATGAGCAGTTCTTC.

V gene TRBV27 combines with J gene TRBJ1-1; no reliable D call. The length of the CDR3 is 15 residues. With 6 bases removed from V and 5 bases from J, the gap between germline ends came to 19 bases. Germline assignment: CDR1 MNHEY and CDR2 SMNVEV (reference sequence). CDR3 residues: CASREHLNSGTEAFF. The CDR3, as DNA: TGTGCCAGCAGAGAACATTTGAATAGCGGGACTGAAGCTTTCTTT.

The rearrangement links TRBV28 to TRBJ2-4; D gene uncertain. V dropped 6 bases and J dropped 11 bases, with 23 bases sitting between them. CDR3 length: 15 residues. Germline CDR1 reads MDHEN; CDR2 reads SYDVKM. The CDR3 DNA reads as TGTGCCAGCAGCAACCCCGACAAGAGTAGGTTGGTTCAGTACTTC. Its translation: CASSNPDKSRLVQYF.

The chain joins TRBV2 to TRBJ1-4, with TRBD1 matching 10 bases. This CDR3 is built from 16 residues. Germline CDR1 and CDR2: SNHLY and FYNNEI. The J segment lost 4 bases and the V segment lost 8 bases, leaving 10 bases of the junction unmatched. CDR3 bases: TGTGCCAGCGCATTTCGCCGGGACAGGGGTAATGAAAAACTGTTTTTT. Its protein product is CASAFRRDRGNEKLFF. The full variable domain, with the rest looked up from reference TRBV2 and TRBJ1-4, is EPEVTQTPSHQVTQMGQEVILRCVPISNHLYFYWYRQILGQKVEFLVSFYNNEISEKSEIFDDQFSVERPDGSNFTLKIRSTKLEDSAMYFCASAFRRDRGNEKLFFGSGTQLSVL.

This clone was counted a single time. This chain uses TRBV19 with TRBJ2-4, with D possibly TRBD2 on 7 matching bases. Deletions cut 6 bases from V and 4 bases from J, with 16 bases between. Germline CDR1 reads LNHDA; CDR2 reads SQIVND (reference sequence). CDR3 size: 15 residues. DNA for the CDR3: TGTGCCAGTAGCCTCTGGGGGGGGCCGAAAAACATTCAGTACTTC. Translating gives CASSLWGGPKNIQYF.

The J gene is TRBJ1-2, the V gene TRBV28; weak D call: TRBD1 (5 bases). The V gene's germline CDR1 is MDHEN and CDR2 SYDVKM. Trimming removed 9 bases at V and 4 bases at J, with 12 bases between. The CDR3 runs to 12 residues. CDR3 in amino acids: CASDRGAYGYTF. As DNA, the CDR3 is TGTGCCAGTGATAGGGGCGCCTATGGCTACACCTTC.

The chain is built from TRBV2 and TRBJ2-1, with 11 bases fitting TRBD2. V lost 7 bases and J lost 1; bases outside the gene matches: 6. The germline V gene has CDR1 SNHLY and CDR2 FYNNEI. CDR3 length: 16 residues. The CDR3 sequence: CASTIRTSGSYNEQFF. The CDR3 nucleotides are TGTGCCAGCACCATACGGACTAGCGGGTCCTACAATGAGCAGTTCTTC.

The rearrangement joins TRBV5-1 to TRBJ1-5; D is ambiguous. The V and J ends lost 1 base and 0 bases respectively, with 8 bases between them. CDR3 length: 15 residues. CDR1 and CDR2 (germline): SGHRS, YFSETQ. The CDR3 DNA sequence: TGCGCCAGCAGCTTGTTTCCAGATAGCAATCAGCCCCAGCATTTT. Translating gives CASSLFPDSNQPQHF. Full variable domain (outside the CDR3, taken from reference TRBV5-1 and TRBJ1-5): KAGVTQTPRYLIKTRGQQVTLSCSPISGHRSVSWYQQTPGQGLQFLFEYFSETQRNKGNFPGRFSGRQFSNSRSEMNVSTLELGDSALYLCASSLFPDSNQPQHFGDGTRLSIL.

Only one count was recorded for this clone. The rearrangement joins TRBV15 to TRBJ2-1; 7 bases map to TRBD2. This CDR3 comprises 16 residues. The germline gives CDR1 LNHNV, CDR2 YYDKDF (reference sequence). With V trimmed by 3 bases and J by 1 base, 6 bases remained unmatched. DNA of the CDR3: TGTGCCACCAGCAGGGCCGGGACTACGTCCTACAATGAGCAGTTCTTC. It yields the protein CATSRAGTTSYNEQFF.

This chain joins TRBV9 and TRBJ2-3, with a weak D call TRBD2 (6 bases). With 4 bases removed from V and 4 bases from J, the gap between germline ends came to 10 bases. CDR1 is SGDLS and CDR2 is YYNGEE in the germline V gene. CDR3 size: 13 residues. Here the CDR3 reads CASSPGGSDTQYF. In nucleotides, the CDR3 is TGTGCCAGCAGCCCCGGGGGTTCAGATACGCAGTATTTT.

The V call is TRBV7-9, the J call TRBJ2-7; 13 bases fit TRBD2. The J segment lost 2 bases and the V segment lost 4 bases, leaving 2 bases of the junction unmatched. Germline V CDR1 and CDR2: SEHNR, FQNEAQ (reference sequence). The CDR3 extends over 15 amino acids. This chain's CDR3 is CASSSTSGGTYEQYF. In nucleotides, the CDR3 is TGTGCCAGCAGCTCGACTAGCGGGGGGACCTACGAGCAGTACTTC.

DNA of the CDR3: TGTGCCAGCAGAGCCTACCTTGTCCCGGGACTAGCGGGGGGGCCCAATGAGCAGTTCTTC. Translated: CASRAYLVPGLAGGPNEQFF. V is TRBV2 and J is TRBJ2-1; 16 nucleotides match TRBD2. The CDR3 has 20 amino acids. V gave up 6 bases and J gave up 6 bases; unmatched junction bases: 17. The germline gives CDR1 SNHLY, CDR2 FYNNEI.

The chain employs TRBV19 and TRBJ1-1, with D maybe TRBD1 (5 bases). The CDR3 spans 12 residues. Trimming shortened V by 3 bases and J by 9 bases, and 11 bases separated the two germline ends. In germline, CDR1 is LNHDA, CDR2 SQIVND (reference sequence). The CDR3 protein is CASSIGRDKAFF. For the CDR3, the DNA is TGTGCCAGTAGTATCGGCAGGGATAAAGCTTTCTTT.

CDR3 DNA sequence: TGTGCCAGCAGGGGGGACTCAACTAATGAAAAACTGTTTTTT. Translated, it gives CASRGDSTNEKLFF. The J gene is TRBJ1-4, the V gene TRBV6-5, with D tentatively TRBD1 (5 bases). The CDR3 has 14 residues. V lost 6 bases, J lost 0 bases, and 8 bases lay in between. Per the germline V gene, CDR1 is MNHEY and CDR2 is SVGAGI.